This T cell receptor beta chain was sequenced in a study of tumor and adjacent non-tumor tissue in lung cancer. The library came from three nested PCR rounds adapted from ARM-PCR protocols. A single record per CDR3 protein comes from TCRdb applying MiXCR to the multiplex PCR reads. This sample carries approximately 66,000 distinct CDR3 sequences, 61% of them seen once, and the ten largest clones take under 35%. V gave up 1 base and J gave up 4 bases, with 9 bases separating them. The CDR3 is 14 amino acids. Germline loops: CDR1 SGHNT, CDR2 YENEEA. This clonotype has more than one count but fewer than ten. RNA was extracted from bulk tissue without any cell sorting. This non-tumor lung sample came from over 3 cm beyond the tumor edge.

Sequenced sample: distant non-tumor lung tissue. This receptor was obtained from an older man with non-small cell lung cancer. This chain links TRBV11-3 with TRBJ2-3; weak D call: TRBD2 (5 bases). The CDR3 nucleotides read TGTGCCAGCAGCTTAGTTCGGGGATCAGATACGCAGTATTTT. Protein: CASSLVRGSDTQYF.